This T cell receptor beta chain was recovered during a study of shared clonotypes between healthy human individuals. General observations from the study: Non-shared clonotypes had lower generation probabilities than clonotypes shared by all four sorted-subset donors.

Worth noting for this clone: Its antigen is not known.

In the source study's methods: Because ImmunoSEQ provided only junction sequences with no quality scores, the filtering differed. Assay: immunoSEQ multiplex PCR; the TCRdb copy retains only in-frame clones and omits some. From that table come the V and J calls and clone size; the DNA was used to work out D and trimming. The data contain around 2.3 million clones, around 95% of them singletons. Recent acute infections and vaccinations were absent in the healthy HIV-negative adult donors. This CDR3 comprises 13 residues. The V end was cut by 5 bases, the J end by 8 bases, with 15 bases between. Germline V gene lookup returns CDR1 SGHTA and CDR2 FQGTGA.

This chain links TRBV7-3 with TRBJ1-1; D call uncertain. The sequence derives from a man younger than 35 in good health. Material for sequencing was naive CD4+ T cells sorted from blood. Sample subset: CD45RA+ positively selected. The CDR3 DNA reads as TGTGCCAGCAGCCGACCGGGCCGCCCCGAAGCTTTCTTT. Amino acid sequence: CASSRPGRPEAFF. Supplemented by reference TRBV7-3 and TRBJ1-1, the full variable domain reads GAGVSQTPSNKVTEKGKYVELRCDPISGHTALYWYRQSLGQGPEFLIYFQGTGAADDSGLPNDRFFAVRPEGSVSTLKIQRTERGDSAVYLCASSRPGRPEAFFGQGTRLTVV.